The rows below give T cell receptor beta chains drawn from one sample of a study of cytomegalovirus exposure and HLA in healthy donors. Generated by immunoSEQ multiplex PCR, the TCRdb table keeps only in-frame clones and is missing some. Among about 160,000 clones listed, about four fifths were seen once. Specimen: PBMCs. These receptor sequences come from a young man in good health and CMV-seronegative. The CDR3 runs from the conserved cysteine through the conserved F or W. The D gene is left open where the match is weak. Size is omitted from some rows. Given values are once, few, many or a class for expanded clones.

cdr3_nt cdr3_aa d_call clone_size j_call v_call
TGCAGCGCCGAGTCAGGTGGCACAGATACGCAGTATTTT CSAESGGTDTQYF NA NA TRBJ2-3 TRBV29-1
TGCGCCAGCAGCTTGGGGTACCCCAGTTCAAGCAATCAGCCCCAGCATTTT CASSLGYPSSSNQPQHF NA NA TRBJ1-5 TRBV5-1
TGTGCCAGCAGCACTGACAGAGACTATGGCTACACCTTC CASSTDRDYGYTF NA NA TRBJ1-2 TRBV5-8
TGCAGCGTTGTAGTCCTCCAGGGGGAGACCCAGTACTTC CSVVVLQGETQYF NA NA TRBJ2-5 TRBV29-1
TGTGCCAGCAGCCGGACAGGGAGTGCGCAGTATTTT CASSRTGSAQYF TRBD1 NA TRBJ2-3 TRBV7-3
TGTGCCGGCAAAGCGGGGGAAGCTCGGGAGACCCAGTACTTC CAGKAGEARETQYF TRBD2 NA TRBJ2-5 TRBV6-1
TGCGCCAGCAGCCTAGCCACCGGGACAGGGGGCGCACAATCCTACGAGCAGTACTTC CASSLATGTGGAQSYEQYF TRBD1 NA TRBJ2-7 TRBV5-1
TGTGCCACCAAAAATCAGGGTAACACTGAAGCTTTCTTT CATKNQGNTEAFF NA few TRBJ1-1 TRBV28
TGTGCCAGCAGCCTTCTGGACACTTCTAACTATGGCTACACCTTC CASSLLDTSNYGYTF NA NA TRBJ1-2 TRBV28
TGCGCCAGCAGCGTGAGACTAGAGGTCTATGAGCAGTTCTTC CASSVRLEVYEQFF NA NA TRBJ2-1 TRBV5-1
TGTGCCAGCAGTTCTATCCGGGGGGGTGGGGAAAAACTGTTTTTT CASSSIRGGGEKLFF NA NA TRBJ1-4 TRBV7-8
TGTGCCAGCAGTTCTAGCGGTAGCACAGATACGCAGTATTTT CASSSSGSTDTQYF TRBD2 NA TRBJ2-3 TRBV7-9
TGTGCCAGCAGCTTAGATTCAGGAGGCTATGGCTACACCTTC CASSLDSGGYGYTF NA NA TRBJ1-2 TRBV7-3
TGTGCCAGCAGCTTCCCTACAGGGGCTTCCTACGAGCAGTACTTC CASSFPTGASYEQYF TRBD1 NA TRBJ2-7 TRBV5-6
TGTGCCAGCAGTTCCCTAGGGACAGGGGCCTATGGCTACACCTTC CASSSLGTGAYGYTF TRBD1 NA TRBJ1-2 TRBV28
TGTGCCAGCAGCGCGGGAGGGGTCTATGGCTACACCTTC CASSAGGVYGYTF NA NA TRBJ1-2 TRBV9
TGTGCCTGGAGTCCGGGACAGGGATTACCCCAGCATTTT CAWSPGQGLPQHF TRBD1 few TRBJ1-5 TRBV30
TGTGCCAGCAGTGATTGGCTAAGACAGACGAGCTCCTACGAGCAGTACTTC CASSDWLRQTSSYEQYF NA NA TRBJ2-7 TRBV2
TGTGCCAGCTCACCACCTGGAGGACTCCTATATGGCTACACCTTC CASSPPGGLLYGYTF NA NA TRBJ1-2 TRBV18
TGTGCCAGCAGCCAAGCGGACACTGAAGCTTTCTTT CASSQADTEAFF NA NA TRBJ1-1 TRBV2
TGTGCCAGCAGCACCCGTGCCCGGTTTGGCTACACCTTC CASSTRARFGYTF NA NA TRBJ1-2 TRBV5-4
TGTGCCAGCAGCGGCCAAAGAGGAAACAGGGGAGGAACTGAAGCTTTCTTT CASSGQRGNRGGTEAFF TRBD1 NA TRBJ1-1 TRBV9
TGTGCCAGCAGCCCTTACAATGAGCAGTTCTTC CASSPYNEQFF NA NA TRBJ2-1 TRBV6-5
TGCGCCAGCAGCTCTGGGCAGGGGAGACAGCCCCAGCATTTT CASSSGQGRQPQHF NA few TRBJ1-5 TRBV5-1
TGTGCCAGCAGCCCCAGCAGGGACGAGCAGTACTTC CASSPSRDEQYF NA NA TRBJ2-7 TRBV7-9
TGTGCCAGCAGTTTACAAGCGGGAAACGAGCAGTTCTTC CASSLQAGNEQFF TRBD2 NA TRBJ2-1 TRBV27
TGTGCCAGCAGTTCCCTCACCGACAGGGCTAGCAATCAGCCCCAGCATTTT CASSSLTDRASNQPQHF TRBD1 NA TRBJ1-5 TRBV28
TGTGCCAGCGGGGAGGTCGGGGAGCTGTTTTTT CASGEVGELFF NA NA TRBJ2-2 TRBV2
TGTGCCAGCAGCCCACGTTCGGGGGAGACCCAGTACTTC CASSPRSGETQYF NA NA TRBJ2-5 TRBV7-9
TGTGCCAGCAGCTTGGCACCCACTGAAGCTTTCTTT CASSLAPTEAFF NA NA TRBJ1-1 TRBV11-1
TGTGCCACCAGCTACAGCTCAGCACCCCTCCACTTT CATSYSSAPLHF NA NA TRBJ1-6 TRBV15
TGTGCCAGCAGTCAAACAGTGAACACTGAAGCTTTCTTT CASSQTVNTEAFF NA NA TRBJ1-1 TRBV6-4
TGTGCCAGCATGTCAGGGTTAGTAAGCAATCAGCCCCAGCATTTT CASMSGLVSNQPQHF NA NA TRBJ1-5 TRBV6-6
TGTGCCAGCTCGGTTGGAGCCAACACTGAAGCTTTCTTT CASSVGANTEAFF NA NA TRBJ1-1 TRBV28
TGTGCCAGCTCCCCAACAGGGGAGGTAGGCTACACCTTC CASSPTGEVGYTF TRBD1 NA TRBJ1-2 TRBV18
TGTGCCAGCAGCTTAGCGTATGGTCTGAAAGCTAACGAGCAGTACTTC CASSLAYGLKANEQYF NA NA TRBJ2-7 TRBV7-9
TGCGCCAGCAGTGAGCGCCACTCGCCCTACGAGCAGTACTTC CASSERHSPYEQYF NA NA TRBJ2-7 TRBV10-1
TGCGCCAGCAGTCAATCGACATCGAACCCCACTGATTACGAGCAGTACTTC CASSQSTSNPTDYEQYF NA few TRBJ2-7 TRBV23-1
TGCGCCAGCGCAGAGACAGGGACTGGAAACACCATATATTTT CASAETGTGNTIYF TRBD1 NA TRBJ1-3 TRBV5-1
TGTGCCAGCAGTGATACAGGGGCCTATGGCTACACCTTC CASSDTGAYGYTF TRBD1 NA TRBJ1-2 TRBV6-1
TGTGCCAGTACGATGAGAGTGAACACTGAAGCTTTCTTT CASTMRVNTEAFF NA NA TRBJ1-1 TRBV19
TGTGCCAGCAGTGTTCCGGGACAGCATTATTCCCCGAACACTGAAGCTTTCTTT CASSVPGQHYSPNTEAFF TRBD1 NA TRBJ1-1 TRBV28
TGTGCCAGCAGCTTGGCGGCGGTCCACTACGAGCAGTACTTC CASSLAAVHYEQYF NA NA TRBJ2-7 TRBV5-6
TGTGCAAGCAGGGTCCTGGGCGATGAAAAACTGTTTTTT CASRVLGDEKLFF NA NA TRBJ1-4 TRBV27
TGTGCCAGCAGTTACTCGGAGTACACTGAAGCTTTCTTT CASSYSEYTEAFF NA few TRBJ1-1 TRBV6-5
TGTGCCAGTAGGAGAGAACGTATATCTGAAGCTTTCTTT CASRRERISEAFF NA few TRBJ1-1 TRBV19
TGTGCCAGCAGTTTAGGGGACAGGGGGCTCTCCTACGAGCAGTACTTC CASSLGDRGLSYEQYF TRBD1 NA TRBJ2-7 TRBV28
TGTGCCAGCAGGAAACAGTTCAATCAGCCCCAGCATTTT CASRKQFNQPQHF NA NA TRBJ1-5 TRBV27